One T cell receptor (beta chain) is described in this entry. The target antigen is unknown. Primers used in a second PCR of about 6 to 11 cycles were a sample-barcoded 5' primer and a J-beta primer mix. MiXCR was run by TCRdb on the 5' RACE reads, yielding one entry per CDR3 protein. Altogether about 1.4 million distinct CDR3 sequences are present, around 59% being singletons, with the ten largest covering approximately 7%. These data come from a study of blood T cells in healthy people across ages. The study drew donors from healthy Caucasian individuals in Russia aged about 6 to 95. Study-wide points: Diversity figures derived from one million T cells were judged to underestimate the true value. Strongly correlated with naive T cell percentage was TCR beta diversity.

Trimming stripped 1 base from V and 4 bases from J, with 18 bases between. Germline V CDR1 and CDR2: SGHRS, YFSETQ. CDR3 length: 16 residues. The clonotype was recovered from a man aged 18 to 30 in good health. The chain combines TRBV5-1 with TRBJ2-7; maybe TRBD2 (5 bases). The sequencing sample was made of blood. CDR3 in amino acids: CASSLSLSGNTYEQYF. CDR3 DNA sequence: TGCGCCAGCAGCTTGTCTCTGTCGGGGAATACTTACGAGCAGTACTTC.